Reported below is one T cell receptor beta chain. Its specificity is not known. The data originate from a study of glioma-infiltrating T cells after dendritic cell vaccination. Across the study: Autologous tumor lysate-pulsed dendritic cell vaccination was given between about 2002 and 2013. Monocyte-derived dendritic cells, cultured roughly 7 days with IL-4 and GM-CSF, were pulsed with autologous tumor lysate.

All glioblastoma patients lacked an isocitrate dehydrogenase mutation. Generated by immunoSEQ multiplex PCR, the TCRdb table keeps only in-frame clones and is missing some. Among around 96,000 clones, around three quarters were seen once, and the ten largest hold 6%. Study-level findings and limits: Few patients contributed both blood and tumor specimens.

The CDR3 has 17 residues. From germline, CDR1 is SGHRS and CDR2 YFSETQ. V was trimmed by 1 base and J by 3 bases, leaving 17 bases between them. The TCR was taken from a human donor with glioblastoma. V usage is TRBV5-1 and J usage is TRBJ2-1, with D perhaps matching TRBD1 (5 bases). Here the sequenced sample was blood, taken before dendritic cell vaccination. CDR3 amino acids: CASSLTHRQSLYNEQFF. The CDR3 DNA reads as TGCGCCAGCAGCTTGACCCATAGACAGTCCCTCTACAATGAGCAGTTCTTC.